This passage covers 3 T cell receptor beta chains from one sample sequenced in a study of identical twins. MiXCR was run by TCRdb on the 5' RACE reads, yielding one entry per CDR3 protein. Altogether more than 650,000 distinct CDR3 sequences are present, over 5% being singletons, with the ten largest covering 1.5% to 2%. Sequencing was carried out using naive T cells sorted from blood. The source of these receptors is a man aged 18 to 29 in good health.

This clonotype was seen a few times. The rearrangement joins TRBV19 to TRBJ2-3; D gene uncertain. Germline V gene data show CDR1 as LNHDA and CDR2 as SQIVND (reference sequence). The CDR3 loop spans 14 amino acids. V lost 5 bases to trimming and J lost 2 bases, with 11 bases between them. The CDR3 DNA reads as TGTGCCAGTAGTTTATCGACTCTCACAGATACGCAGTATTTT. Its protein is CASSLSTLTDTQYF.

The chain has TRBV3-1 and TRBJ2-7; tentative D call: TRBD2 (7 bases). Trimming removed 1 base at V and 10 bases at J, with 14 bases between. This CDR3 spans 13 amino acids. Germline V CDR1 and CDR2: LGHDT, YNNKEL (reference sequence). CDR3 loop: CASSQGGGADQYV. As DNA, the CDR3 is TGTGCCAGCAGCCAAGGAGGGGGGGCCGATCAGTACGTC.

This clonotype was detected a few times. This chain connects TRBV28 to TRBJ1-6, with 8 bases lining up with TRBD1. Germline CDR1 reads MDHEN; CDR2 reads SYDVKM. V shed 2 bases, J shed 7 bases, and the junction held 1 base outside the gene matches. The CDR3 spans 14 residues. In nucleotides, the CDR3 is TGTGCCAGCAGTTTACAGGGGGCAAATTCACCCCTCCACTTT. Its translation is CASSLQGANSPLHF.